These 32 T cell receptor beta chains share one sample of origin, sequenced in a study of PD-1 blockade in classical Hodgkin lymphoma (dated by TCRdb to the early 2020s). The library was prepared using the immunoSEQ multiplex PCR assay. What TCRdb holds here is the immuneACCESS table cut down to in-frame rearrangements. Part of the clones is not present; checked against another copy, under half of the missing clones reflect an unresolved V gene, and the others are unexplained. A total of roughly 25,000 clones appear in this sample, about 70% of them only once. The ten largest make up 25% to 30% of the sample. This sample's time point label indicates: cycle 4 day 1 (C4D1), after 5 to 7 weeks of nivolumab. Every trial patient had relapsed following autologous stem cell transplantation, and prior brentuximab vedotin exposure was what differed among cohorts A, B and C. The sequencing used peripheral blood mononuclear cells (PBMCs), collected before the fourth cycle of nivolumab. The receptors shown here come from a human donor with classical Hodgkin lymphoma.

The chain links TRBV7-2 to TRBJ2-5; D perhaps matches TRBD2 (6 bases). Germline CDR1 and CDR2: SGHTA and FQGNSA. Trimming stripped 3 bases from V and 5 bases from J, with 7 bases between. The CDR3 runs to 12 residues. CDR3 coding DNA: TGTGCCAGCAGCTTTGGGGGGGAGACCCAGTACTTC. This gives the protein CASSFGGETQYF.

The chain is built from TRBV5-8 and TRBJ2-3; possible D gene TRBD2, 5 bases. V lost 4 bases and J lost 8, with 17 bases in between. Germline CDR1 is SGHTS and CDR2 is YDEGEE. The CDR3 has 14 amino acids. CDR3 DNA sequence: TGTGCCAGCAGCAGGCGGGTAGGCAAGGGTACGCAGTATTTT. Its translation: CASSRRVGKGTQYF. Complete variable domain (other parts from reference TRBV5-8 and TRBJ2-3): EAGVTQSPTHLIKTRGQQATLRCSPISGHTSVYWYQQALGLGLQFLLWYDEGEERNRGNFPPRFSGRQFPNYSSELNVNALELEDSALYLCASSRRVGKGTQYFGPGTRLTVL.

A single count supports this clone. This rearrangement joins TRBV28 to TRBJ1-4, with TRBD1 matching over 11 bases. CDR3 length equals 15 residues. J was trimmed by 10 bases and V by 3 bases; bases with no gene match: 7. Germline CDR1 reads MDHEN; CDR2 reads SYDVKM. CDR3 region: CASSLSGQGAVKLFF. The CDR3 DNA sequence: TGTGCCAGCAGTTTGTCCGGACAGGGGGCGGTAAAACTGTTTTTT.

The genes are TRBV5-1 and TRBJ2-7; D uncertain. This CDR3 spans 13 amino acids. CDR1 SGHRS and CDR2 YFSETQ come from the germline V gene. V was clipped by 4 bases and J by 5 bases, with 13 bases between them. CDR3 in amino acids: CASSLGFTDEQYF. DNA of the CDR3: TGCGCCAGCAGCCTGGGATTTACGGACGAGCAGTACTTC.

The chain links TRBV11-2 to TRBJ1-1, with D perhaps TRBD1 (5 bases). The germline V gene has CDR1 SGHAT and CDR2 FQNNGV. This CDR3 is built from 14 residues. V was trimmed by 6 bases and J by 2 bases, leaving 13 bases between them. CDR3 bases: TGTGCCAGCAGTGTGGGGGGACCCAACACTGAAGCTTTCTTT. It encodes CASSVGGPNTEAFF.

This clone was observed once. The chain couples TRBV28 to TRBJ2-5, with a possible D match to TRBD1 (6 bases). The CDR3 is made up of 17 amino acids. From germline, CDR1 is MDHEN and CDR2 SYDVKM. Trimming shortened V by 5 bases and J by 6 bases, and 25 bases separated the two germline ends. CDR3 in amino acids: CASSPLEQTGGRKTQYF. In nucleotides, the CDR3 is TGTGCCAGCAGTCCCCTTGAACAGACAGGAGGCCGGAAGACCCAGTACTTC.

The chain carries TRBV18 and TRBJ2-4; D is uncertain. Germline CDR1 and CDR2: KGHSH and LQKENI. Trimming cost V 0 bases and J 0 bases, with 3 bases left between them. The CDR3 consists of 14 residues. This CDR3 reads CASSPPVAKNIQYF. DNA for the CDR3: TGTGCCAGCTCACCACCAGTAGCCAAAAACATTCAGTACTTC. The whole variable domain, filled in from reference TRBV18 and TRBJ2-4, reads NAGVMQNPRHLVRRRGQEARLRCSPMKGHSHVYWYRQLPEEGLKFMVYLQKENIIDESGMPKERFSAEFPKEGPSILRIQQVVRGDSAAYFCASSPPVAKNIQYFGAGTRLSVL.

The chain uses TRBV20-1 and TRBJ1-1; D not certain. The CDR3 sequence is 11 residues long. Looked up from germline, CDR1 is DFQATT and CDR2 is SNEGSKA (reference sequence). Trimming removed 0 bases at V and 4 bases at J, with 3 bases between. The CDR3 nucleotides are TGCAGTGCTAGAGATTTCACTGAAGCTTTCTTT. It specifies CSARDFTEAFF.

This clone appeared a single time. The genes are TRBV5-1 and TRBJ1-4, with D perhaps TRBD1 (6 bases). The CDR3 has 14 amino acids. Germline V gene data show CDR1 as SGHRS and CDR2 as YFSETQ. The V end lost 4 bases, the J end lost 5 bases, and 12 bases lay between the germline ends. The CDR3 DNA reads as TGCGCCAGCAGCGGGGGGGCAGGGAATGAAAAACTGTTTTTT. Translated, it gives CASSGGAGNEKLFF.

The rearrangement uses TRBV9 and TRBJ2-2; D uncertain. The CDR3 runs to 13 residues. Trimming left V 4 bases short and J 5 bases short, with 9 bases between. CDR1 is SGDLS, CDR2 YYNGEE, per germline. CDR3 DNA: TGTGCCAGCAGCCCGACGGTGACCGGGGAGCTGTTTTTT. Its translation is CASSPTVTGELFF.

This clone was recorded a few times. The chain uses TRBV7-2 and TRBJ2-7; 10 bases are a match to TRBD2. The CDR3 contains 14 residues. The germline V gene has CDR1 SGHTA and CDR2 FQGNSA. With 7 bases clipped from V and 6 bases from J, the junction kept 9 bases outside the gene matches. The CDR3 sequence: CASTSIASGGEQYF. The CDR3 DNA is TGTGCCAGCACCTCAATAGCTAGCGGGGGCGAGCAGTACTTC. Based on the CDR3 plus reference TRBV7-2 and TRBJ2-7, the full variable domain is GAGVSQSPSNKVTEKGKDVELRCDPISGHTALYWYRQSLGQGLEFLIYFQGNSAPDKSGLPSDRFSAERTGGSVSTLTIQRTQQEDSAVYLCASTSIASGGEQYFGPGTRLTVT.

The V call is TRBV11-2, the J call TRBJ1-1; 9 bases map to TRBD1. The CDR3 contains 14 residues. V dropped 5 bases and J dropped 3; count of bases not matched to a gene: 4. Germline V lookup: CDR1 SGHAT, CDR2 FQNNGV. The CDR3 sequence: CASSLTGGHTEAFF. CDR3 coding DNA: TGTGCCAGCAGCCTGACAGGGGGGCACACTGAAGCTTTCTTT.

This rearrangement joins TRBV6-6 to TRBJ2-3; tentatively, D is TRBD2 (6 bases). Trimming took 4 bases from V and 2 from J, leaving 10 bases between them. This CDR3 has 14 residues. The germline CDR1 and CDR2 sequences are MNHNY and SVGAGI (reference sequence). The CDR3: CASSFRGITDTQYF. The CDR3 DNA reads as TGTGCCAGCAGTTTCCGGGGGATCACAGATACGCAGTATTTT.

This clone was counted a single time. The chain's CDR3 is CASISRGQIYNEQFF. The CDR3 DNA reads TGTGCCAGCATTTCGCGGGGCCAGATCTACAATGAGCAGTTCTTC. The V and J genes are TRBV28 and TRBJ2-1, with a possible D match to TRBD2 (6 bases). The germline V and J ends were trimmed by 7 bases and 3 bases, with 16 bases remaining between them. The CDR3 spans 15 residues. CDR1 and CDR2 (germline): MDHEN, SYDVKM.

The chain uses TRBV2 and TRBJ1-6; 7 nucleotides align to TRBD1. Germline CDR1 and CDR2: SNHLY and FYNNEI. The CDR3 contains 13 residues. V dropped 8 bases and J dropped 7; count of bases not matched to a gene: 5. Here the CDR3 reads CASAGQQNSPLHF. CDR3 DNA sequence: TGTGCCAGCGCGGGACAGCAAAATTCACCCCTCCACTTT.

Turning to this clone: At one of its ends the junction is not consistent with the germline gene, which may arise from a read error. The CDR3 region has the DNA TGTGCCGGCAGCGACAACAGGGAGGATACGCAGTATTTT. This translates into CAGSDNREDTQYF. The chain joins TRBV16 to TRBJ2-3, with a weak D call TRBD1 (6 bases). Looked up from germline, CDR1 is KGHSY and CDR2 is FQNENV. The CDR3 runs to 13 residues.

The CDR3 loop reads CASRGLAGGGNEQFF. The CDR3 bases are TGTGCCAGCAGGGGACTAGCGGGGGGCGGCAATGAGCAGTTCTTC. The chain uses TRBV27 and TRBJ2-1; 15 nucleotides line up with TRBD2. The CDR3 totals 15 residues. The V gene's germline CDR1 is MNHEY and CDR2 SMNVEV (reference sequence). Losses at the gene ends were 6 bases for V and 6 bases for J; bases not matched to a gene: 3.

This clone was detected once. The chain combines TRBV30 with TRBJ1-1; no clear D. This CDR3 is built from 11 residues. V lost 2 bases, J lost 5 bases, and 6 bases lay in between. Germline CDR1 GTSNPN, CDR2 SVGIG (reference sequence). This chain's CDR3 is CAWSRQTEAFF. The DNA for the CDR3 is TGTGCCTGGAGTCGACAAACTGAAGCTTTCTTT. Complete variable domain (other parts from reference TRBV30 and TRBJ1-1): SQTIHQWPATLVQPVGSPLSLECTVEGTSNPNLYWYRQAAGRGLQLLFYSVGIGQISSEVPQNLSASRPQDRQFILSSKKLLLSDSGFYLCAWSRQTEAFFGQGTRLTVV.

The gene calls are TRBV5-1 and TRBJ1-2; D is unclear. The CDR3 is made up of 14 amino acids. Germline values: CDR1 SGHRS, CDR2 YFSETQ. V was pared by 7 bases and J by 2 bases, with 15 bases between. CDR3 nucleotide sequence: TGCGCCAGCGGAGGAGGGCAGGAGAACTATGGCTACACCTTC. Its protein product is CASGGGQENYGYTF.

The gene calls are TRBV23-1 and TRBJ1-5; D may be TRBD1 (5 bases). TRBV23-1 is known as an ORF, though its function is uncertain. CDR3 length equals 18 residues. Trimming removed 0 bases at V and 0 bases at J, with 15 bases between. The CDR3 DNA reads TGCGCCAGCAGTCAATCGGAGAGGAGGGGAAATAGCAATCAGCCCCAGCATTTT. It specifies CASSQSERRGNSNQPQHF.

The gene calls are TRBV6-5 and TRBJ1-3; no definite D call. The CDR3 contains 15 residues. CDR1 MNHEY and CDR2 SVGAGI come from the germline V gene. Trimming cost V 0 bases and J 0 bases, with 6 bases left between them. This CDR3 reads CASSYSRSSGNTIYF. As DNA, the CDR3 is TGTGCCAGCAGTTACTCACGGTCCTCTGGAAACACCATATATTTT.

The chain recombines TRBV28 with TRBJ1-2, with D possibly TRBD1 on 5 matching bases. With 5 bases removed from V and 4 bases from J, the gap between germline ends came to 14 bases. Germline V gene data show CDR1 as MDHEN and CDR2 as SYDVKM. This CDR3 has 14 residues. The CDR3 sequence: CASSAPTVPYGYTF. The CDR3 nucleotides are TGTGCCAGCAGTGCTCCGACAGTGCCCTATGGCTACACCTTC.

This rearrangement joins TRBV11-1 to TRBJ2-2; 10 bases agree with TRBD1. There are 17 residues in the CDR3. V lost 5 bases to trimming and J lost 3 bases; unmatched junction nucleotides: 9. Germline V lookup: CDR1 SGHAT, CDR2 FQDESV (reference sequence). Written as DNA, the CDR3 is TGTGCCAGCAGCCCCACGGGACAGGGGAGGTACACCGGGGAGCTGTTTTTT. Its translation is CASSPTGQGRYTGELFF.

The V gene is TRBV18, the J gene TRBJ2-7; 13 nucleotides line up with TRBD2. Looked up from germline, CDR1 is KGHSH and CDR2 is LQKENI. The CDR3 has 21 residues. The trim removed 2 bases at V and 0 bases at J, leaving 16 bases unmatched. The CDR3 spells CASSPFPLLAGGFSTSYEQYV. In nucleotides, the CDR3 is TGTGCCAGCTCACCATTCCCACTACTAGCGGGGGGGTTTTCGACCTCCTACGAGCAGTACGTC.

J is TRBJ2-6 and V is TRBV5-1; the D is unclear. The CDR3 totals 16 residues. V was clipped by 4 bases and J by 0 bases, with 11 bases between them. CDR1 SGHRS and CDR2 YFSETQ come from the germline V gene. CDR3 nucleotide sequence: TGCGCCAGCAGCCCGGCAGGCCCCTCTGGGGCCAACGTCCTGACTTTC. This codes for CASSPAGPSGANVLTF.

A few counts support this clone. This chain connects TRBV7-9 to TRBJ2-5; unclear D gene. V was cut by 8 bases and J by 2 bases, with 27 bases left in between. CDR3 length: 18 residues. Germline V CDR1 and CDR2: SEHNR, FQNEAQ (reference sequence). CDR3: CASGGPDSAPYNQETQYF. The CDR3 coding sequence is TGTGCCAGCGGCGGACCCGACTCGGCACCCTACAATCAAGAGACCCAGTACTTC.

This chain joins TRBV29-1 and TRBJ1-1; D unresolved. This CDR3 is 12 amino acids long. Germline values: CDR1 SQVTM, CDR2 ANQGSEA. Between the trimmed V and J ends, which lost 8 bases and 5 bases, there was a span of 15 bases. The CDR3 here is CSSLRATTEAFF. The DNA of the CDR3 is TGCAGCTCTTTGAGGGCGACGACTGAAGCTTTCTTT.

This chain connects TRBV6-5 to TRBJ1-3; the match to TRBD1 covers 7 bases. The CDR3 length is 14 residues. Germline trimming cut 7 bases from V and 4 bases from J; bases unmatched to any gene: 7. CDR1 is MNHEY and CDR2 is SVGAGI in the germline V gene. The CDR3: CASKTGVAGNTIYF. As DNA, the CDR3 is TGTGCCAGCAAAACAGGGGTGGCGGGAAACACCATATATTTT.

The chain carries TRBV28 and TRBJ2-1, with 9 positions matching TRBD1. Per the germline V gene, CDR1 is MDHEN and CDR2 is SYDVKM. This CDR3 has 16 amino acids. V was clipped by 5 bases and J by 7 bases; unmatched bases: 12. The CDR3 loop is CASSHDGTGSLNEQFF. CDR3 in DNA: TGTGCCAGCAGTCACGACGGGACAGGGTCTTTGAATGAGCAGTTCTTC.

The chain has TRBV2 and TRBJ1-2; D gene uncertain. The germline V and J ends were trimmed by 5 bases and 7 bases, with 17 bases remaining between them. CDR1 is SNHLY, CDR2 FYNNEI, per germline. The CDR3 runs to 14 residues. The CDR3 sequence is CASSRVGRAAGYTF. CDR3 sequence (DNA): TGTGCCAGCAGTCGGGTTGGCCGGGCGGCTGGCTACACCTTC.

The chain uses TRBV11-1 and TRBJ2-7; no clear D gene. Germline CDR1 SGHAT, CDR2 FQDESV (reference sequence). Deletions cut 5 bases from V and 0 bases from J, with 17 bases between. This CDR3 region has 16 residues. As DNA, the CDR3 is TGTGCCAGCAGCCCTCGCGCCAGGCAGCTCTCCTACGAGCAGTACTTC. It is translated as CASSPRARQLSYEQYF.

This chain connects TRBV19 to TRBJ1-1; possibly TRBD1 for D (6 bases). Germline V gene sequence: CDR1 LNHDA, CDR2 SQIVND (reference sequence). V gave up 10 bases and J gave up 4 bases, with 19 bases separating them. The CDR3 runs 14 residues. The CDR3 DNA reads TGTGCCACCGCCCGGGGGCCTGGCAGCACTGAAGCTTTCTTT. Translated: CATARGPGSTEAFF. The variable domain in full, completed from reference TRBV19 and TRBJ1-1, reads DGGITQSPKYLFRKEGQNVTLSCEQNLNHDAMYWYRQDPGQGLRLIYYSQIVNDFQKGDIAEGYSVSREKKESFPLTVTSAQKNPTAFYLCATARGPGSTEAFFGQGTRLTVV.